This entry lists 31 T cell receptor beta chains sequenced from one sample in a study of cytomegalovirus exposure and HLA in healthy donors. The PCR was carried out with 60 Vbeta primers and 13 Jbeta primers. Assay used: immunoSEQ multiplex PCR; TCRdb lists only in-frame clones, some missing. This sample has around 67,000 clones, with about two thirds found just once. Sequencing input: PBMCs. These receptors were taken from a woman aged 25 to 39 in good health and CMV-seronegative.

This clone showed up just a few times. Additional DNA sequences in this sample encode the identical CDR3. The V gene is TRBV5-1, the J gene TRBJ2-7, with a weak D call TRBD2 (6 bases). V was shortened by 1 base and J by 2 bases, with 10 bases between the two germline ends. CDR3 size: 14 residues. Germline V gene lookup returns CDR1 SGHRS and CDR2 YFSETQ. The CDR3, as DNA: TGCGCCAGCAGCTTGTTGGGGGGAACCTACGAGCAGTACTTC. Protein product: CASSLLGGTYEQYF.

The rearrangement uses TRBV6-1 and TRBJ2-7; possible D gene TRBD1, 5 bases. Germline V CDR1 and CDR2: MNHNS, SASEGT. The V end was cut by 7 bases, the J end by 3 bases, with 16 bases between. The CDR3 is 14 residues long. In DNA form, the CDR3 reads TGTGCCAGCAAACTGGGGCGAGGACGCTACGAGCAGTACTTC. It translates to CASKLGRGRYEQYF.

This clone was seen more than once but under ten times. The gene calls are TRBV7-2 and TRBJ1-1; D might be TRBD1 (5 bases). The CDR3 consists of 15 residues. The germline V gene has CDR1 SGHTA and CDR2 FQGNSA. Trimming removed 5 bases from V and 4 bases from J, with 17 bases in between. DNA for the CDR3: TGTGCCAGCAGCGCTTCTCGGGGGGGGAGCACTGAAGCTTTCTTT. This translates into CASSASRGGSTEAFF.

This clone has a handful of counts. A far larger clone is only one base removed, so a read error is likely. The J gene is TRBJ1-1, the V gene TRBV4-2; D is possibly TRBD1 (6 bases). This CDR3 has 15 residues. Germline V gives CDR1 LGHNA, CDR2 YNFKEQ. V lost 4 bases and J 6 bases, leaving 18 bases between the germline ends. The CDR3 sequence: CASSPGLGAMAEAFF. CDR3 sequence (DNA): TGTGCCAGCAGCCCAGGATTGGGGGCGATGGCTGAAGCTTTCTTT.

The genes are TRBV2 and TRBJ1-2; 9 nucleotides line up with TRBD1. CDR1 is SNHLY and CDR2 is FYNNEI in the germline V gene. Trimming removed 5 bases from V and 6 bases from J; junction bases left unmatched: 7. This CDR3 comprises 14 residues. CDR3 sequence: CASSFAGTGNGYTF. CDR3 nucleotide sequence: TGTGCCAGCAGTTTCGCCGGGACAGGGAATGGCTACACCTTC.

The chain recombines TRBV10-3 with TRBJ1-6; TRBD1 aligns across 7 bases. The V gene end was trimmed by 8 bases and the J gene end by 0 bases; junction bases not matched to a gene: 1. The germline V gene has CDR1 ENHRY and CDR2 SYGVKD. This CDR3 has 14 residues. The CDR3 here is CAISGGSYNSPLHF. CDR3 nucleotides: TGTGCCATCTCAGGGGGCTCCTATAATTCACCCCTCCACTTT.

A note on this clone: Distinct nucleotide sequences in the sample also encode this CDR3. This chain uses TRBV5-5 with TRBJ1-2; perhaps TRBD1 as D (6 bases). Germline V gene lookup returns CDR1 SGHKS and CDR2 YYEKEE (reference sequence). The CDR3 length is 13 residues. Trimming pared 0 bases from V and 5 bases from J, leaving 8 bases between. This CDR3 reads CASSLEQGYGYTF. The CDR3 region has the DNA TGTGCCAGCAGCTTGGAGCAGGGGTATGGCTACACCTTC.

The chain employs TRBV19 and TRBJ1-5; 9 positions match TRBD1. From germline, CDR1 is LNHDA and CDR2 SQIVND (reference sequence). Trimming cost V 7 bases and J 0 bases; bases outside gene matches: 7. The CDR3 totals 16 residues. The CDR3 DNA reads as TGTGCCAGTAATGGGGACAGGGTATATAGCAATCAGCCCCAGCATTTT. Amino acid sequence: CASNGDRVYSNQPQHF.

This clone was found once. J is TRBJ1-2 and V is TRBV30, with 9 bases matching TRBD1. The ends lost 4 bases at V and 3 bases at J; junction bases unmatched: 15. CDR1 GTSNPN and CDR2 SVGIG come from the germline V gene (reference sequence). There are 17 residues in the CDR3. CDR3 DNA: TGTGCCTGGAATCAACCCGGGACAGGGAGCTTTCACTATGGCTACACCTTC. Its protein is CAWNQPGTGSFHYGYTF.

The chain recombines TRBV19 with TRBJ1-2, with D tentatively TRBD1 (5 bases). Germline V CDR1 and CDR2: LNHDA, SQIVND (reference sequence). The CDR3 covers 15 residues. Trimming left V 2 bases short and J 2 bases short, with 12 bases between. The CDR3 nucleotides read TGTGCCAGTAGTATAACCCCGGGGGGGAACTATGGCTACACCTTC. Protein product: CASSITPGGNYGYTF. The full variable domain, its missing parts supplied by reference TRBV19 and TRBJ1-2, is DGGITQSPKYLFRKEGQNVTLSCEQNLNHDAMYWYRQDPGQGLRLIYYSQIVNDFQKGDIAEGYSVSREKKESFPLTVTSAQKNPTAFYLCASSITPGGNYGYTFGSGTRLTVV.

The chain has TRBV5-4 and TRBJ2-3; 9 nucleotides align to TRBD1. The CDR3 runs to 15 residues. Germline CDR1 reads SGHNT; CDR2 reads YYREEE (reference sequence). The V gene end was trimmed by 6 bases and the J gene end by 3 bases; junction bases not matched to a gene: 8. This chain's CDR3 is CASNFEGQGTDTQYF. The CDR3 region has the DNA TGTGCCAGCAACTTTGAGGGACAGGGTACAGATACGCAGTATTTT.

With regard to this clone: Germline is not matched at one junction end, which may reflect a read error. The rearrangement links TRBV7-7 to TRBJ2-2, with TRBD1 matching 7 bases. CDR3 length: 15 residues. CDR1 is SSHAT and CDR2 is FNYEAQ in the germline V gene (reference sequence). The CDR3 DNA is TGTGCTAGCAGCCTGACAGGGCTGGACACCGGGGAGCTGTTTTTT. It encodes CASSLTGLDTGELFF.

The rearrangement joins TRBV6-6 to TRBJ1-3; D is uncertain. Per the germline V gene, CDR1 is MNHNY and CDR2 is SVGAGI (reference sequence). The CDR3 has 15 amino acids. V dropped 0 bases and J dropped 4 bases, with 10 bases sitting between them. CDR3 in amino acids: CASSYSLARGNTIYF. The DNA of the CDR3 is TGTGCCAGCAGTTACTCGCTCGCGAGGGGAAACACCATATATTTT.

The rearrangement joins TRBV2 to TRBJ2-7; 10 bases align to TRBD2. The CDR3 runs 14 residues. The J segment lost 0 bases and the V segment lost 4 bases, leaving 0 bases of the junction unmatched. The germline gives CDR1 SNHLY, CDR2 FYNNEI. Written as DNA, the CDR3 is TGTGCCAGCAGTGCTAGCGGGGGCTCCTACGAGCAGTACTTC. It yields the protein CASSASGGSYEQYF.

This clone has a single count. The chain has TRBV7-9 and TRBJ2-1; a possible D gene is TRBD1 (5 bases). The V gene's germline CDR1 is SEHNR and CDR2 FQNEAQ (reference sequence). V gave up 0 bases and J gave up 7 bases, with 19 bases separating them. The CDR3 runs 17 residues. The CDR3: CASSLASFVGAGNEQFF. The DNA for the CDR3 is TGTGCCAGCAGCTTAGCGAGTTTTGTTGGCGCAGGGAATGAGCAGTTCTTC.

This chain joins TRBV5-4 and TRBJ2-7, with D hard to call. CDR1 is SGHNT and CDR2 is YYREEE in the germline V gene (reference sequence). This CDR3 spans 15 amino acids. Trimming shortened V by 1 base and J by 6 bases, and 17 bases separated the two germline ends. CDR3 protein: CASSLSRGITLEQYF. Here the CDR3 DNA reads TGTGCCAGCAGCTTGTCCCGCGGTATTACCCTCGAGCAGTACTTC.

This chain's CDR3 is CSVESFDRGIGYTF. Written as DNA, the CDR3 is TGCAGCGTTGAGTCTTTTGACAGGGGGATTGGCTACACCTTC. V usage is TRBV29-1 and J usage is TRBJ1-2, with TRBD1 matching over 9 bases. Germline values: CDR1 SQVTM, CDR2 ANQGSEA. The CDR3 sequence is 14 residues long. J lost 7 bases, V lost 3 bases, and 9 bases had no gene match.

The chain carries TRBV6-5 and TRBJ1-2; a possible D gene is TRBD1 (5 bases). The CDR3 loop spans 13 amino acids. Trimming shortened V by 6 bases and J by 2 bases, and 10 bases separated the two germline ends. The germline V gene has CDR1 MNHEY and CDR2 SVGAGI. The CDR3 region is CASSRARNYGYTF. In DNA form, the CDR3 reads TGTGCCAGCAGCAGGGCCAGAAACTATGGCTACACCTTC.

This clone was seen only once. The chain combines TRBV19 with TRBJ1-2; 10 nucleotides match TRBD1. This CDR3 comprises 13 residues. The V gene end was trimmed by 7 bases and the J gene end by 5 bases; junction bases not matched to a gene: 4. From germline, CDR1 is LNHDA and CDR2 SQIVND (reference sequence). The CDR3 nucleotides read TGTGCCAGTACCCCGGGACAGGGGTATGGCTACACCTTC. Its protein is CASTPGQGYGYTF.

With respect to this clone: Here the CDR3 omits its conserved ending phenylalanine or tryptophan, so a read error is the likely source. The DNA is omitted, as the CDR3 cannot be located on it reliably, and the CDR3 follows TCRdb's listing. The V gene is TRBV21-1, the J gene TRBJ1-1; the D call of TRBD1 is as the table states it, not checked on the DNA. TRBV21-1 is marked as a pseudogene. The CDR3 has 13 amino acids, counting both end residues. CDR3: CASSDTDRGKSFL.

V usage is TRBV6-6 and J usage is TRBJ1-1, with 9 bases lining up with TRBD1. The CDR3 runs to 13 residues. V shed 5 bases, J shed 7 bases, and the junction held 5 bases outside the gene matches. Germline CDR1 reads MNHNY; CDR2 reads SVGAGI (reference sequence). CDR3 in DNA: TGTGCCAGCAGTGCGGGACAGGGTAATGAAGCTTTCTTT. It specifies CASSAGQGNEAFF.

The chain recombines TRBV13 with TRBJ2-2; TRBD2 is a possible D gene (5 bases). This CDR3 is built from 15 residues. Trimming removed 2 bases at V and 7 bases at J, with 14 bases between. From germline, CDR1 is PRHDT and CDR2 FYEKMQ (reference sequence). DNA of the CDR3: TGTGCCAGCAGCTTATCTGAGGGCTTTAGCGGGGAGCTGTTTTTT. It translates to CASSLSEGFSGELFF.

The chain links TRBV5-5 to TRBJ1-2; D possibly corresponds to TRBD1 (5 bases). Germline lookup yields CDR1 SGHKS and CDR2 YYEKEE (reference sequence). The ends were cut back, 3 bases at V and 2 bases at J, with 11 bases in the middle. This CDR3 contains 14 residues. The CDR3 DNA reads as TGTGCCAGCAGCTACGTGGGGCAGAACTATGGCTACACCTTC. Translation: CASSYVGQNYGYTF.

The V and J genes are TRBV9 and TRBJ2-2; 10 bases are shared with TRBD1. The trim removed 0 bases at V and 1 base at J, leaving 6 bases unmatched. This CDR3 has 18 residues. CDR1 is SGDLS, CDR2 YYNGEE, per germline. In DNA form, the CDR3 reads TGTGCCAGCAGCGTAGGCCCCGGACAGGGGGTGAACACCGGGGAGCTGTTTTTT. This encodes CASSVGPGQGVNTGELFF.

The chain couples TRBV10-2 to TRBJ2-3; the match to TRBD2 covers 12 bases. Per the germline V gene, CDR1 is WSHSY and CDR2 is SAAADI. The CDR3 has 15 amino acids. J lost 5 bases, V lost 7 bases, and 7 bases had no gene match. The CDR3 region is CASKTSGGPGDTQYF. CDR3 in DNA: TGCGCCAGCAAGACTAGCGGGGGCCCCGGAGATACGCAGTATTTT.

The V call is TRBV6-5, the J call TRBJ2-7; the match to TRBD2 covers 9 bases. CDR1 MNHEY and CDR2 SVGAGI come from the germline V gene. The CDR3 runs 14 residues. V was pared by 5 bases and J by 3 bases, with 5 bases of the junction left unmatched. CDR3 in DNA: TGTGCCAGCAGTCACCTAGCGGGGAGCTACGAGCAGTACTTC. It translates to CASSHLAGSYEQYF.

This chain joins TRBV19 and TRBJ1-5, with D perhaps matching TRBD1 (6 bases). Germline V gene lookup returns CDR1 LNHDA and CDR2 SQIVND (reference sequence). Trimming cost V 6 bases and J 6 bases, with 15 bases left between them. The CDR3 has 14 residues. The CDR3 loop is CASSLPQGTQPQHF. CDR3 nucleotides: TGTGCCAGTAGCTTGCCTCAGGGGACTCAGCCCCAGCATTTT. The variable domain in full, with the rest retrieved from reference TRBV19 and TRBJ1-5, is DGGITQSPKYLFRKEGQNVTLSCEQNLNHDAMYWYRQDPGQGLRLIYYSQIVNDFQKGDIAEGYSVSREKKESFPLTVTSAQKNPTAFYLCASSLPQGTQPQHFGDGTRLSIL.

The chain joins TRBV7-9 to TRBJ2-7; 8 bases line up with TRBD1. This CDR3 comprises 15 residues. Germline CDR1 is SEHNR and CDR2 is FQNEAQ (reference sequence). V lost 7 bases and J lost 2; bases outside the gene matches: 10. The DNA for the CDR3 is TGTGCCAGCACCGACTCGACAGGGGCGGCCTACGAGCAGTACTTC. This gives the protein CASTDSTGAAYEQYF.

The CDR3 loop is CASSIGDRAYSNQPQHF. In DNA, the CDR3 is TGTGCCAGTAGTATCGGGGACAGGGCCTATAGCAATCAGCCCCAGCATTTT. The rearrangement uses TRBV19 and TRBJ1-5; 9 nucleotides match TRBD1. The germline CDR1 and CDR2 sequences are LNHDA and SQIVND (reference sequence). This CDR3 contains 17 residues. J was trimmed by 0 bases and V by 3 bases; bases with no gene match: 6.

With regard to this clone: The sample has other DNA sequences that encode this CDR3 too. J is TRBJ1-5 and V is TRBV11-2; D possibly corresponds to TRBD1 (6 bases). V lost 1 base to trimming and J lost 2 bases, with 6 bases between them. Per the germline V gene, CDR1 is SGHAT and CDR2 is FQNNGV. The CDR3 runs 14 residues. The DNA for the CDR3 is TGTGCCAGCAGCTTAGGGACAGGCAATCAGCCCCAGCATTTT. Translating gives CASSLGTGNQPQHF. The full variable domain, rest sourced from reference TRBV11-2 and TRBJ1-5, is EAGVAQSPRYKIIEKRQSVAFWCNPISGHATLYWYQQILGQGPKLLIQFQNNGVVDDSQLPKDRFSAERLKGVDSTLKIQPAKLEDSAVYLCASSLGTGNQPQHFGDGTRLSIL.

This clone showed up many times. V is TRBV7-9 and J is TRBJ1-3; perhaps TRBD1 as D (5 bases). The CDR3 runs to 16 residues. In germline, CDR1 is SEHNR, CDR2 FQNEAQ (reference sequence). The V gene lost 5 bases and the J gene lost 2 bases, with 16 bases spanning the gap. The CDR3 reads CASSNQGGIAGNTIYF. In DNA, the CDR3 is TGTGCCAGCAGCAACCAGGGAGGTATAGCTGGAAACACCATATATTTT.